The 3 T cell receptor beta chains below all came from one sample that was sequenced in a study of blood T cell repertoires in COVID-19. Assay used: immunoSEQ multiplex PCR; TCRdb lists only in-frame clones, some missing. The sample has around 230,000 clones; approximately 80% are singletons. Sequenced: peripheral blood. Every receptor here comes from a man aged 40-55 years with acute or convalescent COVID-19.

The genes are TRBV27 and TRBJ2-2; 7 nucleotides agree with TRBD1. Germline CDR1 and CDR2: MNHEY and SMNVEV (reference sequence). The CDR3 is 15 residues long. J lost 4 bases, V lost 4 bases, and 6 bases had no gene match. The CDR3 loop reads CASSSDRVGTGELFF. The CDR3 coding sequence is TGTGCCAGCAGTTCAGACAGGGTGGGCACCGGGGAGCTGTTTTTT.

The chain employs TRBV5-6 and TRBJ2-1; 9 nucleotides agree with TRBD1. Germline V gene data show CDR1 as SGHDT and CDR2 as YYEEEE. The CDR3 is 14 amino acids. The V segment lost 6 bases and the J segment 8 bases; nucleotides outside the gene matches: 9. The CDR3 loop is CASNDGTGSDEQFF. The CDR3 DNA is TGTGCCAGCAACGACGGGACAGGGAGCGATGAGCAGTTCTTC. Variable domain in full (rest from reference TRBV5-6 and TRBJ2-1): DAGVTQSPTHLIKTRGQQVTLRCSPKSGHDTVSWYQQALGQGPQFIFQYYEEEERQRGNFPDRFSGHQFPNYSSELNVNALLLGDSALYLCASNDGTGSDEQFFGPGTRLTVL.

The chain combines TRBV20-1 with TRBJ1-1; D gene ambiguous. Germline V gene lookup returns CDR1 DFQATT and CDR2 SNEGSKA (reference sequence). This CDR3 is built from 11 residues. V was cut by 6 bases and J by 7 bases, with 12 bases left in between. CDR3 sequence reads: CSAPRVNEAFF. The CDR3 coding sequence is TGCAGTGCGCCGAGGGTCAATGAAGCTTTCTTT.